The 15 T cell receptor beta chains reported below all come from one sample, sequenced in a study of a mutant IDH1 vaccine in newly diagnosed glioma. The sample's time point: week 5, during vaccination. Doses of 300 ug of mutant IDH1 20-mer peptide were given with topical imiquimod. Clones were read by immunoSEQ multiplex PCR, and TCRdb kept only the in-frame ones, dropping some. The data contain roughly 34,000 clones, about 56% of them seen just once; the ten biggest clones take up 8% to 13%. These receptors' antigens are unknown. The sequenced sample was PBMCs, obtained from a glioma patient whose treatment included an IDH1 peptide vaccine. The receptors shown here come from a woman in her late teens or twenties with glioma.

The chain couples TRBV7-6 to TRBJ1-5, with D uncertain. Germline-derived CDR1 and CDR2 are SGHVS and FNYEAQ. V gave up 2 bases and J gave up 7 bases, with 12 bases separating them. The CDR3 sequence is 14 residues long. This CDR3 is CASSLFGDDQPQHF. As DNA, the CDR3 is TGTGCCAGCAGCTTATTTGGTGATGACCAGCCCCAGCATTTT.

The genes are TRBV13 and TRBJ2-3; 12 bases match TRBD2. The CDR3 is 14 residues long. Germline CDR1 PRHDT, CDR2 FYEKMQ (reference sequence). J was trimmed by 13 bases and V by 3 bases; bases with no gene match: 8. The CDR3 DNA follows: TGTGCCAGCAGCTTGGGCACGCTAGCGGGAGGGGAGTATTTT. Amino acid sequence: CASSLGTLAGGEYF. Based on the CDR3 plus reference TRBV13 and TRBJ2-3, the full variable domain is AAGVIQSPRHLIKEKRETATLKCYPIPRHDTVYWYQQGPGQDPQFLISFYEKMQSDKGSIPDRFSAQQFSDYHSELNMSSLELGDSALYFCASSLGTLAGGEYFGPGTRLTVL.

In this sample, this clone turned up a few times. The chain combines TRBV21-1 with TRBJ1-5; TRBD1 was called by the table and not checked on the DNA. TRBV21-1 is described as a pseudogene. This CDR3 is built from 14 residues. The DNA for the CDR3 is TGTGCCAGCAGCAAGACAGGGCTGCATCAGCCCCAGCATTTT. This encodes CASSKTGLHQPQHF.

The chain uses TRBV7-6 and TRBJ1-2; a weak D match, TRBD1 (6 bases). Germline V gene lookup returns CDR1 SGHVS and CDR2 FNYEAQ. Trimming left V 4 bases short and J 12 bases short, with 15 bases between. The CDR3 extends over 12 amino acids. Here the CDR3 reads CASSSPGEKDTF. In DNA form, the CDR3 reads TGTGCCAGCAGCTCACCAGGGGAGAAGGACACCTTC.

V gene TRBV19 combines with J gene TRBJ1-5; D may be TRBD1 (5 bases). The V gene lost 1 base and the J gene lost 6 bases, with 22 bases spanning the gap. The CDR3 runs to 18 residues. The germline CDR1 and CDR2 sequences are LNHDA and SQIVND (reference sequence). CDR3 bases: TGTGCCAGTAGTATAGTGATTTCAGGGCCAGGGTCGTTTCAGCCCCAGCATTTT. Translated, it gives CASSIVISGPGSFQPQHF.

The rearrangement joins TRBV7-2 to TRBJ1-2; D remains ambiguous. The CDR3 runs to 13 residues. The ends were cut back, 4 bases at V and 10 bases at J, with 16 bases in the middle. Germline CDR1 and CDR2: SGHTA and FQGNSA. In nucleotides, the CDR3 is TGTGCCAGCAGCTCGGGCCTCGTAAGGGACTACACCTTC. It translates to CASSSGLVRDYTF. Drawing the rest from reference TRBV7-2 and TRBJ1-2, the complete variable domain is GAGVSQSPSNKVTEKGKDVELRCDPISGHTALYWYRQSLGQGLEFLIYFQGNSAPDKSGLPSDRFSAERTGGSVSTLTIQRTQQEDSAVYLCASSSGLVRDYTFGSGTRLTVV.

The table lists this clone with a count of one. J is TRBJ2-1 and V is TRBV9; 9 positions agree with TRBD1. The CDR3 consists of 14 residues. V lost 4 bases, J lost 5 bases, and 4 bases stayed unmatched. Germline loops: CDR1 SGDLS, CDR2 YYNGEE. CDR3 region: CASSFRTGDNEQFF. The CDR3 nucleotides are TGTGCCAGCAGCTTTCGGACAGGGGACAATGAGCAGTTCTTC.

The chain joins TRBV14 to TRBJ2-7; 8 nucleotides agree with TRBD2. This CDR3 is built from 15 residues. Germline V gene data show CDR1 as SGHDN and CDR2 as FVKESK. Trimming at V came to 1 base and at J to 2 bases, leaving 4 bases not matched to a gene. CDR3 loop: CASSQVGSGAYEQYF. The CDR3 coding sequence is TGTGCCAGCAGCCAAGTGGGTAGCGGGGCCTACGAGCAGTACTTC.

This clone has just a few counts. The CDR3 protein is CASSRDGSNQPQHF. DNA of the CDR3: TGTGCCAGTAGTAGGGACGGTAGCAATCAGCCCCAGCATTTT. The chain employs TRBV19 and TRBJ1-5; TRBD1 is a possible D gene (5 bases). CDR3 length: 14 amino acids. Trimming left V 4 bases short and J 0 bases short, with 7 bases between. Germline V gene sequence: CDR1 LNHDA, CDR2 SQIVND (reference sequence).

The chain uses TRBV19 and TRBJ2-7; TRBD2 agrees at 9 bases. V dropped 6 bases and J dropped 3; count of bases not matched to a gene: 6. Germline V lookup: CDR1 LNHDA, CDR2 SQIVND (reference sequence). The CDR3 runs 14 residues. In DNA, the CDR3 is TGTGCCAGTAGGAAGATAGCGGGAGACTACGAGCAGTACTTC. Translation gives CASRKIAGDYEQYF.

The CDR3 loop reads CASSSLGETQYF. CDR3 coding DNA: TGTGCCAGCAGCTCCCTGGGGGAGACCCAGTACTTC. The chain links TRBV11-2 to TRBJ2-5; no firm D call. The CDR3 contains 12 residues. Germline lookup yields CDR1 SGHAT and CDR2 FQNNGV. Trimming removed 4 bases at V and 5 bases at J, with 8 bases between.

This chain links TRBV20-1 with TRBJ2-7, with D unclear. The CDR3 spans 10 residues. Germline V gene lookup returns CDR1 DFQATT and CDR2 SNEGSKA (reference sequence). V lost 3 bases, J lost 6 bases, and 6 bases lay in between. The CDR3 DNA reads TGCAGTGCTAGCCCCTCCGAGCAGTACTTC. Translated, it gives CSASPSEQYF.

The chain carries TRBV5-6 and TRBJ1-2; D may be TRBD1 (5 bases). Trimming cost V 0 bases and J 4 bases, with 16 bases left between them. This CDR3 is 16 amino acids long. Germline loops: CDR1 SGHDT, CDR2 YYEEEE. The CDR3 DNA reads as TGTGCCAGCAGCTTGGTGGGGCCGGGATCGACCTATGGCTACACCTTC. As protein: CASSLVGPGSTYGYTF. Combining the CDR3 with reference TRBV5-6 and TRBJ1-2 gives the whole variable domain DAGVTQSPTHLIKTRGQQVTLRCSPKSGHDTVSWYQQALGQGPQFIFQYYEEEERQRGNFPDRFSGHQFPNYSSELNVNALLLGDSALYLCASSLVGPGSTYGYTFGSGTRLTVV.

This sequence joins TRBV15 and TRBJ2-1; D possibly corresponds to TRBD2 (7 bases). The CDR3 is 15 amino acids. Germline loops: CDR1 LNHNV, CDR2 YYDKDF (reference sequence). The ends were cut back, 1 base at V and 7 bases at J, with 14 bases in the middle. In DNA, the CDR3 is TGTGCCACCAGCAGAGTAGGGGGGGGACGGAATGAGCAGTTCTTC. It yields the protein CATSRVGGGRNEQFF. Full variable domain (outside the CDR3, taken from reference TRBV15 and TRBJ2-1): DAMVIQNPRYQVTQFGKPVTLSCSQTLNHNVMYWYQQKSSQAPKLLFHYYDKDFNNEADTPDNFQSRRPNTSFCFLDIRSPGLGDTAMYLCATSRVGGGRNEQFFGPGTRLTVL.

This clone was picked up one time. The chain has TRBV7-9 and TRBJ2-7; D might be TRBD1 (6 bases). Germline loops: CDR1 SEHNR, CDR2 FQNEAQ (reference sequence). Trimming left V 4 bases short and J 1 base short, with 14 bases between. CDR3 length: 15 residues. The CDR3 loop reads CASSWGTSESYEQYF. For the CDR3, the DNA is TGTGCCAGCAGCTGGGGGACAAGTGAATCCTACGAGCAGTACTTC.